Following are 24 T cell receptor beta chains from one sample sequenced in a study of blood T cells in healthy people across ages. Primers used in a second PCR of about 7 to 11 cycles were a sample-barcoded 5' primer and a J-beta primer mix. In TCRdb, the 5' RACE reads were re-called with MiXCR into one record per CDR3 protein. The top ten clones hold around 0.75% of a sample with under 1,100,000 distinct CDR3 sequences, less than 25% of them seen once. This same sample was also taken into another study, of T cells of mothers and their children.

The sequenced sample was blood. These TCRs come from a girl aged 2 to 9 in good health.

This clonotype occurred many times. V gene TRBV20-1 combines with J gene TRBJ2-7; D remains unclear. Germline V gene lookup returns CDR1 DFQATT and CDR2 SNEGSKA (reference sequence). V lost 0 bases and J 0 bases, leaving 6 bases between the germline ends. The CDR3 runs 13 residues. For the CDR3, the DNA is TGCAGTGCTAGAGATCGGTACTCCTACGAGCAGTACTTC. It is translated as CSARDRYSYEQYF.

The rearrangement uses TRBV5-1 and TRBJ2-5; D is perhaps TRBD1 or TRBD2 (5 bases each). This CDR3 is 16 amino acids long. Trimming left V 4 bases short and J 4 bases short, with 20 bases between. Germline V gene lookup returns CDR1 SGHRS and CDR2 YFSETQ. CDR3 amino acids: CASSTALGTRRETQYF. CDR3 bases: TGCGCCAGCAGCACGGCTCTCGGGACCCGTAGAGAGACCCAGTACTTC. Full variable domain (remainder filled in from reference TRBV5-1 and TRBJ2-5): KAGVTQTPRYLIKTRGQQVTLSCSPISGHRSVSWYQQTPGQGLQFLFEYFSETQRNKGNFPGRFSGRQFSNSRSEMNVSTLELGDSALYLCASSTALGTRRETQYFGPGTRLLVL.

Only a few counts were recorded for this clonotype. This chain links TRBV5-4 with TRBJ2-1; 7 nucleotides match TRBD2. V shed 2 bases, J shed 6 bases, and the junction held 8 bases outside the gene matches. Looked up from germline, CDR1 is SGHNT and CDR2 is YYREEE (reference sequence). CDR3 length equals 15 residues. CDR3 in DNA: TGTGCCAGCAGCTTTTTTGCGGGAGTAGGCAATGAGCAGTTCTTC. Its protein is CASSFFAGVGNEQFF.

This clonotype was seen more than once but under ten times. The chain joins TRBV2 to TRBJ2-5; 9 positions match TRBD1. CDR3 length: 12 amino acids. The ends lost 8 bases at V and 6 bases at J; junction bases unmatched: 4. The germline V gene encodes CDR1 SNHLY and CDR2 FYNNEI. CDR3 sequence reads: CASEQGAKTQYF. DNA of the CDR3: TGTGCCAGCGAACAGGGGGCGAAGACCCAGTACTTC.

The J gene is TRBJ2-5, the V gene TRBV28, with D perhaps matching TRBD2 (6 bases). The end of the DNA aligns better with TRBJ2-1, so the J call may be wrong. CDR1 is MDHEN, CDR2 SYDVKM, per germline. The CDR3 length is 14 residues. The DNA of the CDR3 is TGTGCCAGCAGTTTGATGGGGCGGGACTTTGGGCAGTTCTTC. As protein: CASSLMGRDFGQFF.

J is TRBJ1-1 and V is TRBV5-1; no reliable D call. Germline values: CDR1 SGHRS, CDR2 YFSETQ. The CDR3 consists of 14 residues. V was shortened by 0 bases and J by 6 bases, with 12 bases between the two germline ends. CDR3 nucleotide sequence: TGCGCCAGCAGCTTGGGGGGTATCCGGGCTGAAGCTTTCTTT. It specifies CASSLGGIRAEAFF.

The chain has TRBV2 and TRBJ2-7, with D hard to call. Trimming removed 7 bases from V and 6 bases from J, with 16 bases in between. From germline, CDR1 is SNHLY and CDR2 FYNNEI. CDR3 length equals 13 residues. The CDR3: CASKETRATEQYF. The CDR3 DNA reads as TGTGCCAGCAAGGAGACCCGGGCTACCGAGCAGTACTTC.

There are a few counts of this clonotype. V usage is TRBV6-5 and J usage is TRBJ2-7, with D possibly TRBD1 on 5 matching bases. Between the trimmed V and J ends, which lost 5 bases and 1 base, there was a span of 15 bases. The CDR3 extends over 15 amino acids. Germline CDR1 MNHEY, CDR2 SVGAGI. CDR3 sequence reads: CASSPPYRQSYEQYF. As DNA, the CDR3 is TGTGCCAGCAGTCCCCCCTATCGACAGTCCTACGAGCAGTACTTC.

The chain employs TRBV27 and TRBJ2-7; 10 bases line up with TRBD1. Germline V gene data show CDR1 as MNHEY and CDR2 as SMNVEV (reference sequence). CDR3 length equals 16 residues. J lost 3 bases, V lost 5 bases, and 10 bases had no gene match. The CDR3 reads CASSAWDRGSYYEQYF. Written as DNA, the CDR3 is TGTGCCAGCAGTGCCTGGGACAGGGGATCTTACTACGAGCAGTACTTC.

The chain uses TRBV4-2 and TRBJ2-1; D may be TRBD2 (6 bases). Germline V gene data show CDR1 as LGHNA and CDR2 as YNFKEQ. The CDR3 consists of 17 residues. V lost 0 bases and J lost 1, with 13 bases in between. The chain's CDR3 is CASSQESGGVSYNEQFF. CDR3 coding DNA: TGTGCCAGCAGCCAAGAGTCGGGCGGGGTATCCTACAATGAGCAGTTCTTC.

This sequence joins TRBV5-6 and TRBJ1-6, with D hard to call. The V and J ends lost 0 bases and 7 bases respectively, with 17 bases between them. Germline CDR1 reads SGHDT; CDR2 reads YYEEEE. CDR3 length: 17 residues. The CDR3 sequence is CASSLDFVEGENSPLHF. In DNA form, the CDR3 reads TGTGCCAGCAGCTTGGACTTTGTGGAGGGAGAGAATTCACCCCTCCACTTT. The full variable domain, with the rest looked up from reference TRBV5-6 and TRBJ1-6, is DAGVTQSPTHLIKTRGQQVTLRCSPKSGHDTVSWYQQALGQGPQFIFQYYEEEERQRGNFPDRFSGHQFPNYSSELNVNALLLGDSALYLCASSLDFVEGENSPLHFGNGTRLTVT.

This chain links TRBV3-1 with TRBJ2-7; D unresolved. Germline loops: CDR1 LGHDT, CDR2 YNNKEL (reference sequence). Trimming shortened V by 1 base and J by 2 bases, and 12 bases separated the two germline ends. The CDR3 covers 15 residues. DNA for the CDR3: TGTGCCAGCAGCCAAGGGGCCCGACTGGCCTACGAGCAGTACTTC. Its translation: CASSQGARLAYEQYF.

The CDR3 coding sequence is TGCAGCGTCGGCGAGACGTTTGAAGCTTTCTTT. Its translation: CSVGETFEAFF. The rearrangement uses TRBV29-1 and TRBJ1-1, with D uncertain. The CDR3 is 11 residues long. The germline V and J ends were trimmed by 6 bases and 7 bases, with 12 bases remaining between them. Germline assignment: CDR1 SQVTM and CDR2 ANQGSEA. The entire variable domain, with the rest obtained from reference TRBV29-1 and TRBJ1-1, is as follows: SAVISQKPSRDICQRGTSLTIQCQVDSQVTMMFWYRQQPGQSLTLIATANQGSEATYESGFVIDKFPISRPNLTFSTLTVSNMSPEDSSIYLCSVGETFEAFFGQGTRLTVV.

This clonotype was seen only a few times. This chain uses TRBV10-3 with TRBJ1-4; D might be TRBD1 (5 bases). The germline V gene has CDR1 ENHRY and CDR2 SYGVKD. V shed 6 bases and J shed 4 bases, with 15 bases lying between them. The CDR3 is 15 amino acids. The chain's CDR3 is CAISEAGQSNEKLFF. In nucleotides, the CDR3 is TGTGCCATCAGCGAAGCGGGGCAGAGTAATGAAAAACTGTTTTTT.

The chain employs TRBV10-3 and TRBJ1-2; D remains ambiguous. CDR3 length: 13 residues. V shed 4 bases and J shed 3 bases, with 9 bases lying between them. Germline-derived CDR1 and CDR2 are ENHRY and SYGVKD. The CDR3 sequence: CAISARTDYGYTF. The CDR3 coding sequence is TGTGCCATCAGTGCTCGGACGGACTATGGCTACACCTTC.

The chain combines TRBV7-9 with TRBJ1-3, with unresolved D. V lost 1 base and J lost 0, with 7 bases in between. The CDR3 spans 15 residues. The V gene's germline CDR1 is SEHNR and CDR2 FQNEAQ (reference sequence). The CDR3 bases are TGTGCCAGCAGCTTAGAGGTCTACTCTGGAAACACCATATATTTT. It codes for CASSLEVYSGNTIYF.

The rearrangement uses TRBV12-3 or TRBV12-4 and TRBJ2-7, with D unclear. V was shortened by 5 bases and J by 3 bases, with 20 bases between the two germline ends. CDR3 length: 16 amino acids. The CDR3 loop reads CASSPTPGEGDYEQYF. DNA for the CDR3: TGTGCCAGCAGTCCGACCCCTGGCGAAGGAGACTACGAGCAGTACTTC.

V usage is TRBV3-1 and J usage is TRBJ1-1, with 7 bases that match TRBD1. V shed 6 bases and J 6 bases; nucleotides not matched to a gene: 4. From germline, CDR1 is LGHDT and CDR2 YNNKEL (reference sequence). The length of the CDR3 is 12 residues. CDR3 bases: TGTGCCAGCAGGCGACAGGGCTCTGAAGCTTTCTTT. Its protein is CASRRQGSEAFF.

A note on this clonotype: Relative to the germline gene, one junction end is altered; a read error may explain this. The gene calls are TRBV7-7 and TRBJ2-3; D gene ambiguous. CDR1 SSHAT and CDR2 FNYEAQ come from the germline V gene (reference sequence). The CDR3 is 13 amino acids. This CDR3 reads CASSLGKVDTQYF. CDR3 DNA sequence: TGTGCTAGCAGCCTGGGAAAGGTTGATACGCAGTATTTT.

This clonotype was counted a few times. The chain employs TRBV7-2 and TRBJ2-4; unclear D gene. CDR3 size: 18 residues. V dropped 4 bases and J dropped 4 bases, with 23 bases sitting between them. From germline, CDR1 is SGHTA and CDR2 FQGNSA. The CDR3 sequence: CASSSLGFFGHEKNIQYF. CDR3 bases: TGTGCCAGCAGCTCCTTAGGGTTCTTTGGGCACGAGAAAAACATTCAGTACTTC. Using reference TRBV7-2 and TRBJ2-4 for the parts outside the CDR3, the full variable domain is GAGVSQSPSNKVTEKGKDVELRCDPISGHTALYWYRQSLGQGLEFLIYFQGNSAPDKSGLPSDRFSAERTGGSVSTLTIQRTQQEDSAVYLCASSSLGFFGHEKNIQYFGAGTRLSVL.

This clonotype was seen more than once but under ten times. The genes are TRBV9 and TRBJ1-6; 9 bases agree with TRBD1. Trimming at V came to 4 bases and at J to 10 bases, leaving 6 bases not matched to a gene. The CDR3 has 14 residues. Germline lookup yields CDR1 SGDLS and CDR2 YYNGEE. The chain's CDR3 is CASSRTGDESPLHF. The CDR3 DNA follows: TGTGCCAGCAGCAGGACAGGGGACGAGTCACCCCTCCACTTT.

This clonotype has more than one count but fewer than ten. V gene TRBV6-5 combines with J gene TRBJ2-7; D gene uncertain. The CDR3 covers 16 residues. The V end was cut by 0 bases, the J end by 3 bases, with 15 bases between. Germline V gene data show CDR1 as MNHEY and CDR2 as SVGAGI. CDR3 loop: CASSYSAGMSYYEQYF. As DNA, the CDR3 is TGTGCCAGCAGTTACTCGGCCGGCATGTCCTACTACGAGCAGTACTTC.

The chain has TRBV12-3 or TRBV12-4 and TRBJ2-3, with 7 bases lining up with TRBD1. The CDR3 contains 15 residues. V shed 5 bases, J shed 2 bases, and the junction held 7 bases outside the gene matches. The CDR3 reads CASSQPDRFTDTQYF. The CDR3 DNA reads TGTGCCAGCAGTCAACCGGACAGGTTCACAGATACGCAGTATTTT.

The chain links TRBV15 to TRBJ2-2; TRBD1 agrees at 7 bases. V shed 3 bases, J shed 5 bases, and the junction held 12 bases outside the gene matches. The CDR3 consists of 17 residues. Germline loops: CDR1 LNHNV, CDR2 YYDKDF (reference sequence). The CDR3 region is CATSSRITGETTGELFF. The CDR3 nucleotides are TGTGCCACCAGCAGTCGAATTACAGGGGAGACAACCGGGGAGCTGTTTTTT.